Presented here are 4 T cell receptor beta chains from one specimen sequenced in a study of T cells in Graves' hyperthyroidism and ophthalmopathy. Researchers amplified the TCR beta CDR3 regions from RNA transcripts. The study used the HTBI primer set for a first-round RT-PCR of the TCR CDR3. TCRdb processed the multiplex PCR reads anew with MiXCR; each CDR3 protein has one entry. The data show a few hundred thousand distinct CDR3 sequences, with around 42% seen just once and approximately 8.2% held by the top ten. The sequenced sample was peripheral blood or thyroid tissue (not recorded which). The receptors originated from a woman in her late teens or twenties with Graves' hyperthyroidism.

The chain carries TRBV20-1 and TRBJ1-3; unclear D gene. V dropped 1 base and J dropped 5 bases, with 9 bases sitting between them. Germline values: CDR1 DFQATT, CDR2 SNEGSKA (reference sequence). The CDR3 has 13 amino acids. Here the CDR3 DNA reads TGCAGTGCTAGAGTGAGGGAAAGAAACACCATATATTTT. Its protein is CSARVRERNTIYF.

CDR3 in DNA: TGTGCCAGCAGCCAAGGACTAGCCAGCTTGTACTTC. Its translation: CASSQGLASLYF. The V and J genes are TRBV7-9 and TRBJ2-7, with TRBD2 identical over 8 bases. The V segment lost 5 bases and the J segment 12 bases; nucleotides outside the gene matches: 9. Germline lookup yields CDR1 SEHNR and CDR2 FQNEAQ (reference sequence). The CDR3 length is 12 residues. The variable domain in full, with the rest retrieved from reference TRBV7-9 and TRBJ2-7, is DTGVSQNPRHKITKRGQNVTFRCDPISEHNRLYWYRQTLGQGPEFLTYFQNEAQLEKSRLLSDRFSAERPKGSFSTLEIQRTEQGDSAMYLCASSQGLASLYFGPGTRLTVT.

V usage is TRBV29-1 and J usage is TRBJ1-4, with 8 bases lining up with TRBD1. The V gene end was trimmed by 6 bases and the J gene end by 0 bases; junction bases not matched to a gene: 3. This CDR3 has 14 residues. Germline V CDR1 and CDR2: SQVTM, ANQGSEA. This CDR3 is CSVRTGTTNEKLFF. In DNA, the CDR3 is TGCAGCGTCAGGACAGGGACAACTAATGAAAAACTGTTTTTT.

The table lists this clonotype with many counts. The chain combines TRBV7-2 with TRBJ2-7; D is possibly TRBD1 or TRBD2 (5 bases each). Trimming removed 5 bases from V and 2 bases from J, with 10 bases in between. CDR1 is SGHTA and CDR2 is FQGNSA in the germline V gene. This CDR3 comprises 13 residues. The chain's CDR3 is CASSRDGAYEQYF. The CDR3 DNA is TGTGCCAGCAGCCGGGACGGAGCCTACGAGCAGTACTTC.